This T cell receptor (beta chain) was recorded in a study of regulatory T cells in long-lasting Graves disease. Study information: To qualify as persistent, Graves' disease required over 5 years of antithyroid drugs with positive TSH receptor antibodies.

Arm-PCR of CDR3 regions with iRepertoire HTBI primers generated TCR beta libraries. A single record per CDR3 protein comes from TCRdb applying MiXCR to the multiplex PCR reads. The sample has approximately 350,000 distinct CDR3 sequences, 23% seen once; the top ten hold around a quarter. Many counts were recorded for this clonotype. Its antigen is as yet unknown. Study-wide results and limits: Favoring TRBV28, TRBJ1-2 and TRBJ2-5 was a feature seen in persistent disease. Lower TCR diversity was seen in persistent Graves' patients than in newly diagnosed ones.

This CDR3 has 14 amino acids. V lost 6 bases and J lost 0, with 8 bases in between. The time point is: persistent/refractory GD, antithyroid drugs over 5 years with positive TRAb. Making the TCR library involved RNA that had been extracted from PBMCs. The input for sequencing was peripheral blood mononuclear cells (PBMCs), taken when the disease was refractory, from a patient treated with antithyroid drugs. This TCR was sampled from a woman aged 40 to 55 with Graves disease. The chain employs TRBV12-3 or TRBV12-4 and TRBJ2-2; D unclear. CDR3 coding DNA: TGTGCCAGCAGGCCGATGGCGAACACCGGGGAGCTGTTTTTT. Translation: CASRPMANTGELFF.